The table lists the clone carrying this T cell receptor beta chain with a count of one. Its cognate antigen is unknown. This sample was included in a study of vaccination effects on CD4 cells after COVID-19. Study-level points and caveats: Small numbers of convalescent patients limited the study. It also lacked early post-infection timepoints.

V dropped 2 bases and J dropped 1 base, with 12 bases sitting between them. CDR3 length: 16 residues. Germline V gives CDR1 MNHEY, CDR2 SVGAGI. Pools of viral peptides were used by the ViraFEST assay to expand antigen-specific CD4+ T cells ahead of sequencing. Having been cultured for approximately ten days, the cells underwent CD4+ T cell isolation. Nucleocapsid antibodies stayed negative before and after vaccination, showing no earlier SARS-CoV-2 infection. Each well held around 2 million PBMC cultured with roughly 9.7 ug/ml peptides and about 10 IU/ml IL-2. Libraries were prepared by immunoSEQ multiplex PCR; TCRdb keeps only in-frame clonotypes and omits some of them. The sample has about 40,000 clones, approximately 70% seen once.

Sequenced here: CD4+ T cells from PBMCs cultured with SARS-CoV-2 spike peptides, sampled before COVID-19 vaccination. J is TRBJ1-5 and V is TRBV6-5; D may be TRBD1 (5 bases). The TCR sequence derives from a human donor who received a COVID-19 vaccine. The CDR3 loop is CASSYLGGGSNQPQHF. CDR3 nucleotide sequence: TGTGCCAGCAGTTACCTCGGGGGAGGGAGCAATCAGCCCCAGCATTTT.